What follows describes a single T cell receptor beta chain. This clone appeared once. The antigen it binds to is not known. No base-level quality is on record; no much larger clone is a single base apart. Libraries were constructed by the immunoSEQ multiplex PCR assay. The authors processed their data as follows. A statistical classification framework was built to diagnose cytomegalovirus status from the catalog of TCR beta chain sequences. TCRdb stores this immuneACCESS table with in-frame sequences only. Part of the clones is absent; in the studies checked, under half of the shortfall reflects unresolved V genes, and no reason is known for the rest. V, J and clone size are taken as reported in that table, and D and trimming were inferred from the DNA itself. A total of about 110,000 clones appear in this sample, roughly 84% of them only once. The biggest ten clones account for roughly 3% of the sample.

Donors formed part of the validation cohort, which comprised over a hundred subjects and was distinct from the first cohort of fewer than 750 subjects. The data originate from a study of cytomegalovirus exposure and HLA in healthy donors (dated by TCRdb to 2016 to 2017). Study-wide context: The roughly 670 repertoires of the first cohort and the roughly 120 validation repertoires were produced on the same platform, according to a later analysis. The study aimed to test whether cataloging public T cell receptors could reveal signatures of past pathogen exposure. The study combined high-throughput TCR immunosequencing, statistical association of individual TCRs with disease status, and machine learning to predict cytomegalovirus infection status. Besides the first cohort of roughly 700 subjects, a separate validation cohort made up of over a hundred different subjects was used. Paper-wide results and their limitations: Three of the identified cytomegalovirus-associated TCR beta chains were confirmed in vitro to be specific for cytomegalovirus antigens. The validation cohort had no HLA typing available for a later analysis, so co-occurrence within that cohort was assessed over all 120 or so repertoires. A total of 150 to 200 TCR beta chains were listed by the study as associated with cytomegalovirus. The authors suggested that the approach could potentially be generalized to other disease states and immunological phenotypes. A later analysis found that TCRs clustered in the first cohort also tended to co-occur in the 120 validation repertoires, with approximately 95% of cluster scores above 0. Cytomegalovirus status was reported to be diagnosed by the classifier with high specificity and sensitivity in both the original and validation cohorts. Most TCR sequences were seen in very few donors, while some public TCRs were found in many individuals.

From a lookup of the germline V gene (reference sequence), CDR1 and CDR2 are GTSNPN and SVGIG. Trimming takes 4 bases from V and 3 bases from J, and the germline ends sit 13 bases apart. CDR3 length: 13 amino acids, cysteine to phenylalanine. CDR3 DNA is the only sequence kept; it has 39 bases, read in frame from the first base. The sequence was collected from a woman between 18 and 29 years old in good health and CMV-seronegative. Recombination connected TRBV30 to TRBJ2-7; a tentative D match to TRBD1 spans 5 bases. Source material: PBMCs. The base sequence is TGTGCCTGGACTGCAGGGAACTTCTACGAGCAGTACTTC. Its translation is CAWTAGNFYEQYF.